These 23 T cell receptor beta chains were all obtained from the same sample, sequenced in a study of OX40 agonist ivuxolimab in advanced cancers. The library relied on the immunoSEQ multiplex PCR assay. The clones in this table, taken by TCRdb from immuneACCESS, are in-frame only. Not every clone is retained; where verified, under half of the shortfall comes from an unresolved V gene, and the cause of the rest is unknown. In this sample the table shows approximately 76,000 clones, roughly nine tenths of which occur a single time. In total, the top ten clones hold under 15% of the sample. Sequences were derived from CD4+ or CD8+ T cells sorted from blood, sampled in a trial of the OX40 agonist ivuxolimab. These receptors were obtained from an adult with an advanced solid tumor such as melanoma, head and neck, liver or kidney cancer.

The CDR3: CASKRPVGPTYEQYF. CDR3 nucleotide sequence: TGTGCCAGCAAGCGGCCAGTCGGGCCGACCTACGAGCAGTACTTC. The chain has TRBV7-9 and TRBJ2-5; D possibly corresponds to TRBD2 (5 bases). The J call may not be correct, given that the DNA end is closer to TRBJ2-7. Germline V lookup: CDR1 SEHNR, CDR2 FQNEAQ (reference sequence). This CDR3 is 15 amino acids long.

This clone was counted a single time. The CDR3 spells CSVEASYEQYF. Written as DNA, the CDR3 is TGCAGCGTTGAAGCGTCCTACGAGCAGTACTTC. This chain joins TRBV29-1 and TRBJ2-7; unclear D gene. The CDR3 is 11 amino acids. CDR1 SQVTM and CDR2 ANQGSEA come from the germline V gene. Between the trimmed V and J ends, which lost 1 base and 1 base, there was a span of 2 bases.

This clone came up a few times. The chain joins TRBV7-9 to TRBJ1-1, with no clear D. The CDR3 consists of 11 residues. V was trimmed by 2 bases and J by 10 bases, leaving 8 bases between them. Germline CDR1 reads SEHNR; CDR2 reads FQNEAQ (reference sequence). This chain's CDR3 is CASSLFEGAFF. The DNA of the CDR3 is TGTGCCAGCAGCTTATTCGAGGGAGCTTTCTTT. Using reference TRBV7-9 and TRBJ1-1 for the parts outside the CDR3, the full variable domain is DTGVSQNPRHKITKRGQNVTFRCDPISEHNRLYWYRQTLGQGPEFLTYFQNEAQLEKSRLLSDRFSAERPKGSFSTLEIQRTEQGDSAMYLCASSLFEGAFFGQGTRLTVV.

J is TRBJ1-5 and V is TRBV7-9; D possibly corresponds to TRBD1 (6 bases). The V and J ends lost 5 bases and 5 bases respectively, with 13 bases between them. CDR3 length: 14 residues. Germline-derived CDR1 and CDR2 are SEHNR and FQNEAQ (reference sequence). CDR3: CASSHRDTDQPQHF. In DNA form, the CDR3 reads TGTGCCAGCAGCCACCGGGACACAGATCAGCCCCAGCATTTT.

The V gene is TRBV6-1, the J gene TRBJ2-4; TRBD2 aligns across 11 bases. Per the germline V gene, CDR1 is MNHNS and CDR2 is SASEGT. V lost 1 base, J lost 8 bases, and 4 bases stayed unmatched. CDR3 length equals 15 residues. The CDR3 region is CASSEELAGAYIQYF. CDR3 coding DNA: TGTGCCAGCAGTGAAGAACTAGCGGGAGCCTACATTCAGTACTTC.

The rearrangement uses TRBV30 and TRBJ2-7, with 7 bases lining up with TRBD1. Trimming at V came to 2 bases and at J to 6 bases, leaving 10 bases not matched to a gene. Germline CDR1 GTSNPN, CDR2 SVGIG (reference sequence). This CDR3 contains 14 residues. The CDR3 region has the DNA TGTGCCTGGAGTTTTCATGGGGCAGGGGGCGAGCAGTACTTC. This gives the protein CAWSFHGAGGEQYF.

The gene calls are TRBV19 and TRBJ1-1; tentatively, D is TRBD1 (6 bases). This CDR3 contains 13 residues. The V gene's germline CDR1 is LNHDA and CDR2 SQIVND (reference sequence). Trimming took off 3 bases at V and 5 bases at J, with 10 bases between the two ends. The CDR3 spells CASSITGRTEAFF. The DNA of the CDR3 is TGTGCCAGTAGTATTACAGGGAGGACTGAAGCTTTCTTT.

V is TRBV9 and J is TRBJ2-1, with D possibly matching TRBD2 (6 bases). Per the germline V gene, CDR1 is SGDLS and CDR2 is YYNGEE. The CDR3 totals 15 residues. Trimming removed 3 bases from V and 1 base from J, with 11 bases in between. CDR3 nucleotide sequence: TGTGCCAGCAGCGCCGGGACTGGTTCCTACAATGAGCAGTTCTTC. It is translated as CASSAGTGSYNEQFF.

The chain has TRBV18 and TRBJ1-1; D not resolved. The CDR3 totals 13 residues. The germline CDR1 and CDR2 sequences are KGHSH and LQKENI. V was shortened by 7 bases and J by 0 bases, with 9 bases between the two germline ends. DNA of the CDR3: TGTGCCAGCTTGGGTGACTTGAACACTGAAGCTTTCTTT. Protein sequence: CASLGDLNTEAFF.

The chain has TRBV9 and TRBJ1-5; TRBD1 agrees at 8 bases. The V gene end was trimmed by 3 bases and the J gene end by 6 bases; junction bases not matched to a gene: 5. The CDR3 is 14 amino acids. From germline, CDR1 is SGDLS and CDR2 YYNGEE. Written as DNA, the CDR3 is TGTGCCAGCAGCGCGACAGGGGCCACTCAGCCCCAGCATTTT. Residues: CASSATGATQPQHF.

The V call is TRBV27, the J call TRBJ2-7; D might be TRBD1 or TRBD2, each matching 5 bases. Germline assignment: CDR1 MNHEY and CDR2 SMNVEV (reference sequence). CDR3 length: 11 amino acids. Trimming left V 7 bases short and J 5 bases short, with 9 bases between. CDR3 region: CASTEGNEQYF. The CDR3 nucleotides are TGTGCCAGCACCGAGGGGAACGAGCAGTACTTC.

This clone was found once. The V and J genes are TRBV5-4 and TRBJ1-3, with 8 bases matching TRBD1. The DNA end is a closer match to TRBJ2-2, so the J assignment may be wrong. The CDR3 has 15 amino acids. Germline V gene lookup returns CDR1 SGHNT and CDR2 YYREEE (reference sequence). CDR3 nucleotides: TGTGCCAGCAGCGTGACAGGGGTGAACACCGGGGAGCTGTTTTTT. Protein product: CASSVTGVNTGELFF.

Here the CDR3 reads CASMTGGYEQYF. The CDR3 bases are TGTGCCAGCATGACAGGGGGTTACGAGCAGTACTTC. The V and J genes are TRBV5-6 and TRBJ2-7; 9 bases are shared with TRBD1. CDR3 length: 12 amino acids. Unmatched junction bases numbered 2, after V lost 6 bases and J lost 4 bases. Germline loops: CDR1 SGHDT, CDR2 YYEEEE.

A word on this clone: An end of the junction does not agree with germline; a read error may underlie this. V gene TRBV5-8 combines with J gene TRBJ2-7, with 14 bases identical to TRBD2. The CDR3 runs to 15 residues. Looked up from germline, CDR1 is SGHTS and CDR2 is YDEGEE. This chain's CDR3 is CASSLALGLAGERDF. The CDR3 region has the DNA TGTGCCAGCAGCTTGGCCTTGGGACTAGCGGGAGAAAGGGACTTC.

V gene TRBV6-1 combines with J gene TRBJ2-7; weak D call: TRBD2 (5 bases). Germline-derived CDR1 and CDR2 are MNHNS and SASEGT. V was shortened by 0 bases and J by 4 bases, with 10 bases between the two germline ends. CDR3 size: 14 residues. CDR3 DNA sequence: TGTGCCAGCAGTGAAGCGCTTACGGGGTACGAGCAGTACTTC. The encoded protein is CASSEALTGYEQYF.

The chain is built from TRBV25-1 and TRBJ2-7; 8 nucleotides align to TRBD2. The V gene end was trimmed by 6 bases and the J gene end by 7 bases; junction bases not matched to a gene: 17. CDR3 length: 16 residues. Per the germline V gene, CDR1 is MGHDK and CDR2 is SYGVNS. CDR3 coding DNA: TGTGCCAGCAGCCCTTGGGGTGCCAGCGGGAGCCGTGAGCAGTACTTC. Protein: CASSPWGASGSREQYF.

CDR3 DNA sequence: TGTGCCTGGAGTAAACCGGGACTTGTAAGAAGCTCCTACGAGCAGTACTTC. Protein product: CAWSKPGLVRSSYEQYF. This sequence joins TRBV30 and TRBJ2-7; maybe TRBD2 (6 bases). CDR3 length: 17 residues. Trimming took 2 bases from V and 0 from J, leaving 20 bases between them. The germline V gene encodes CDR1 GTSNPN and CDR2 SVGIG (reference sequence). The variable domain in full, with the rest retrieved from reference TRBV30 and TRBJ2-7, is SQTIHQWPATLVQPVGSPLSLECTVEGTSNPNLYWYRQAAGRGLQLLFYSVGIGQISSEVPQNLSASRPQDRQFILSSKKLLLSDSGFYLCAWSKPGLVRSSYEQYFGPGTRLTVT.

This clone was seen only once. The genes are TRBV30 and TRBJ1-6; D uncertain. V was cut by 8 bases and J by 5 bases, with 10 bases left in between. The CDR3 has 12 residues. CDR1 and CDR2 from the germline V gene are GTSNPN and SVGIG (reference sequence). The CDR3, as DNA: TGTGCCCTGATGTCACATAATTCACCCCTCCACTTT. Translating it yields CALMSHNSPLHF.

The rearrangement links TRBV11-3 to TRBJ2-5; 13 positions match TRBD2. Trimming removed 4 bases from V and 9 bases from J; junction bases left unmatched: 8. This CDR3 region has 15 residues. Germline values: CDR1 SGHNT, CDR2 YENEEA. The DNA for the CDR3 is TGTGCCAGCAGCTCAGAGAGTGGACTAGCGGGGGCCCAGTACTTC. It encodes CASSSESGLAGAQYF.

V and J are TRBV4-1 and TRBJ1-1, with D tentatively TRBD1 (5 bases). Germline CDR1 MGHRA, CDR2 YSYEKL. CDR3 length: 15 residues. Trimming took off 1 base at V and 3 bases at J, with 12 bases between the two ends. CDR3 nucleotide sequence: TGCGCCAGCAGCCAAGTTCCGGGGGGGGACACTGAAGCTTTCTTT. Its translation: CASSQVPGGDTEAFF.

The chain uses TRBV7-9 and TRBJ2-7; the match to TRBD2 covers 12 bases. CDR1 and CDR2 (germline): SEHNR, FQNEAQ (reference sequence). The CDR3 is 15 amino acids. The V segment lost 5 bases and the J segment 2 bases; nucleotides outside the gene matches: 4. The CDR3 DNA follows: TGTGCCAGCAGCCTACCTAGCGGGAGGGCCTACGAGCAGTACTTC. Its translation: CASSLPSGRAYEQYF.

The rearrangement joins TRBV14 to TRBJ1-2, with a possible D match to TRBD1 (5 bases). Germline lookup yields CDR1 SGHDN and CDR2 FVKESK. Trimming removed 1 base from V and 0 bases from J, with 12 bases in between. The CDR3 consists of 16 residues. Here the CDR3 DNA reads TGTGCCAGCAGCCAAGGGGGAAGGGGAACTAACTATGGCTACACCTTC. It codes for CASSQGGRGTNYGYTF.

The rearrangement uses TRBV4-1 and TRBJ2-7; 10 nucleotides line up with TRBD1. The germline V gene has CDR1 MGHRA and CDR2 YSYEKL. CDR3 length equals 15 residues. After removal of 2 bases from V and 2 bases from J, the junction contained 3 bases not matched to a gene. The CDR3: CASSQSGTGAYEQYF. Written as DNA, the CDR3 is TGCGCCAGCAGCCAATCCGGGACAGGGGCCTACGAGCAGTACTTC.